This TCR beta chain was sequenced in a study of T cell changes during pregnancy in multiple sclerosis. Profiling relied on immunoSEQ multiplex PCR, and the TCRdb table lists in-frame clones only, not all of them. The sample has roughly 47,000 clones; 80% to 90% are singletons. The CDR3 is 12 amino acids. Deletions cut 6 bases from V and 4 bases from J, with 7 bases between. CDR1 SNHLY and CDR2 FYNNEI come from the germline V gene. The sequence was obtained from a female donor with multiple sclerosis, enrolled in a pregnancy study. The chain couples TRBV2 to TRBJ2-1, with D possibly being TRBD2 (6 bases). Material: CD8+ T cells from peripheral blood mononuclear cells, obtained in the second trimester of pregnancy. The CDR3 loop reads CASREGYNEQFF. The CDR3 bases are TGTGCCAGCAGGGAGGGTTACAATGAGCAGTTCTTC.